This TCR beta chain was recovered during a study of T cells in Graves' hyperthyroidism and ophthalmopathy. Study-wide results and limits: Most thyroid clonotypes expanded above 0.001 were also detected in blood.

V was trimmed by 4 bases and J by 4 bases, leaving 11 bases between them. CDR3 length equals 13 residues. Researchers amplified the TCR beta CDR3 regions from RNA transcripts. Primed by the HTBI set, a first-round RT-PCR was run on the TCR CDR3. Each CDR3 protein is one row after TCRdb ran MiXCR on the multiplex PCR reads. The sample lists 390,000 or so distinct CDR3 sequences; roughly 14% were seen once. This clonotype occurred many times. The target antigen is unknown. The sequenced sample was blood. This sequence originates from a man aged 18 to 30 with Graves' ophthalmopathy. This sequence joins TRBV12-3 or TRBV12-4 and TRBJ2-7, with D hard to call. CDR3 coding DNA: TGTGCCAGCAGTTCACACGACCAGTACGAGCAGTACTTC. This translates into CASSSHDQYEQYF.